Sequencing of this TCR beta chain was carried out in a study of response to subunit inactivated influenza vaccine. Regarding the study as a whole: Each seasonal influenza vaccination, the authors suggested, recruits few new T cells.

TCRdb redid the calling of the RT-PCR reads with MiXCR, one entry per CDR3 protein. The sample includes 600,000 to 850,000 distinct CDR3 sequences, roughly 15% of them seen just once. The table lists this clonotype with a few counts. The antigen remains undetermined. This CDR3 is built from 19 residues. CDR1 is MDHEN, CDR2 SYDVKM, per germline. The V gene end was trimmed by 6 bases and the J gene end by 0 bases; junction bases not matched to a gene: 13. This sequence joins TRBV28 and TRBJ2-6; TRBD1 matches 8 bases. The TCR comes from a middle-aged man who received an inactivated influenza vaccine. Sequences were derived from PBMCs from blood, sampled approximately 15 days before vaccination. The CDR3 sequence: CASRPSSGTGRSGANVLTF. The CDR3 nucleotides are TGTGCCAGCAGGCCCTCCTCCGGGACAGGTCGCTCTGGGGCCAACGTCCTGACTTTC.